This T cell receptor beta chain came from a study of blood T cell repertoires in COVID-19. Study overall: From T cells, B-cell-depleted T cells, or PBMCs came the material, which was cDNA or gDNA.

Per the germline V gene, CDR1 is MNHEY and CDR2 is SMNVEV (reference sequence). The CDR3 contains 16 residues. V shed 6 bases, J shed 1 base, and the junction held 11 bases outside the gene matches. Participants, 18 to 89 years old, spanned around 25 US areas. Which cohort a participant joined came from the clinical history participants gave. As handled by the study authors: Amplification with reference gene primers provided the estimates of nucleated cell counts. The assay was immunoSEQ multiplex PCR, and TCRdb's table has in-frame clones only and misses some. V, J and clone size were drawn from that table, and D and trimming were deduced from the DNA. The table records 200,000 or so clones, around 81% of them present only once.

Sequenced material: PBMCs or T cells enriched from blood (not recorded which). The sequence derives from a man in his forties or fifties who had recovered from COVID-19. The V and J genes are TRBV27 and TRBJ1-1; TRBD1 matches 7 bases. This CDR3 reads CASRRGQVTGNTEAFF. The CDR3 DNA follows: TGTGCCAGCAGAAGGGGGCAGGTAACAGGGAACACTGAAGCTTTCTTT.